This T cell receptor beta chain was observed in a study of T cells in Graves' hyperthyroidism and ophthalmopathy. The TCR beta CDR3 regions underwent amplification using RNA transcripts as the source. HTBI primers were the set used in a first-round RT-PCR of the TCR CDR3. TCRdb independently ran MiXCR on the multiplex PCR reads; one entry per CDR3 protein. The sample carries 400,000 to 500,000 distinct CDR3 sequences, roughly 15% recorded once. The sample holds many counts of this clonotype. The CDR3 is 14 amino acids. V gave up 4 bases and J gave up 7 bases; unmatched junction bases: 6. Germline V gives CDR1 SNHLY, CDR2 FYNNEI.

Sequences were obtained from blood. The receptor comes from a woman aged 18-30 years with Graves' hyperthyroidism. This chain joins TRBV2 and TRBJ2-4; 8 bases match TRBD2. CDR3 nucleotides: TGTGCCAGCAGTGCCAGCGGGAGTACTAACATTCAGTACTTC. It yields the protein CASSASGSTNIQYF.